This entry is about one T cell receptor beta chain. Its antigen is still unknown. Base-call qualities are not available, and no considerably larger clone is one nucleotide away. These data come from a study of CD8 T cells in ankylosing spondylitis (dated by TCRdb to about 2017). Some background on the complete study: T cell receptor beta repertoires were profiled in healthy donors and ankylosing spondylitis patients so that disease-linked TCR variants could be found. Peripheral blood was sampled, and synovial fluid was also collected from ankylosing spondylitis patients. The whole study cohort included about a hundred healthy donors and 25 ankylosing spondylitis patients. The investigation overall reported the following: A TCR beta motif made up of several highly homologous amino acid variants appeared to be characteristic of blood from ankylosing spondylitis patients. The disease-linked clones were reported as significantly enriched in matched synovial fluid samples from ankylosing spondylitis patients. The disease-linked clones showed a CD8+ phenotype and occurred at relatively low frequencies in peripheral blood. Some TCR beta motif variants had previously been reported in synovial fluid and blood of reactive arthritis patients, which suggested common disease-initiation mechanisms.

TCRdb lists the instrument as Illumina HiSeq 2500. TCR beta libraries were prepared by quantitative 5'-RACE with molecular barcodes. From the authors' description of their analysis: Disease-linked TCR variants were identified with a new computational method built on a probabilistic model of VDJ rearrangement. TCRdb's own reprocessing of the public reads used fastp at Q25 and MiXCR and kept productive beta chains. Each record represents a unique CDR3 protein, reported with the most common genes and DNA among its rows. Here the V and J calls rest on TCRdb's processing, not on the authors' analysis. This sample is represented by 200,000 to 300,000 distinct CDR3 sequences; 24% of them were singletons. Approximately 0.61% of the sample comes from the top ten. From a lookup of the germline V gene (reference sequence), CDR1 and CDR2 are DFQATT and SNEGSKA. The CDR3 measures 13 amino acids from cysteine to phenylalanine. Kept here is only the CDR3 DNA, which spans 39 bases and is read in frame from base 1. At the junction V is shortened by 7 bases and J by 2 bases, with 15 bases in between.

The clonotype was recovered from a male donor with ankylosing spondylitis or in good health (not recorded which). Specimen: blood, either unsorted or a sorted T cell fraction (not recorded which). Here the chain combines TRBV20-1 and TRBJ2-7, with no confident D gene call. The DNA sequence reads TGCAGTGGGGTCCATTCGTATACCTACGAGCAGTACTTC. Its protein is CSGVHSYTYEQYF.